The 7 T cell receptor beta chains reported below all come from one sample, sequenced in a study of molecular identifiers for immune sequencing clone quantification. One entry per CDR3 protein results from TCRdb running MiXCR on the PCR reads. This sample has about 97,000 distinct CDR3 sequences, with roughly a quarter found just once. Sequenced input: naive CD8+ T cells from blood, with Jurkat cell RNA spiked in. Indicated subset: FACS-sorted CD8+CD4-CCR7+CD45RA+ naive T cells. These receptors all stem from a human donor in good health. Some libraries in this study had Jurkat cell RNA spiked in.

Turning to this clonotype: This clone may be a read error of a much larger clone one base away. The rearrangement links TRBV30 to TRBJ2-3, with no clear D. The CDR3 is 13 amino acids. Germline CDR1 reads GTSNPN; CDR2 reads SVGIG (reference sequence). The CDR3 region has the DNA TGTGCCTGGAGCAAGGGTCCAGCAGATACGCTGTATTTT. As protein: CAWSKGPADTLYF.

The genes are TRBV19 and TRBJ1-1; 7 bases are shared with TRBD1. Germline V gene data show CDR1 as LNHDA and CDR2 as SQIVND (reference sequence). This CDR3 is built from 14 residues. V shed 4 bases, J shed 7 bases, and the junction held 9 bases outside the gene matches. CDR3 protein: CASSSQNRGREAFF. CDR3 coding DNA: TGTGCCAGTAGTAGTCAGAACAGGGGCCGTGAAGCTTTCTTT.

This clonotype was found a few times. DNA for the CDR3: TGTGCCAGCAGCTTAGGGGAGGCAGCCTACGAGCAGTACTTC. It codes for CASSLGEAAYEQYF. The V gene is TRBV7-9, the J gene TRBJ2-7; the D gene is possibly TRBD2 (6 bases). From germline, CDR1 is SEHNR and CDR2 FQNEAQ (reference sequence). V was clipped by 1 base and J by 2 bases, with 9 bases between them. This CDR3 comprises 14 residues. Looking up the rest from reference TRBV7-9 and TRBJ2-7 gives the full variable domain: DTGVSQNPRHKITKRGQNVTFRCDPISEHNRLYWYRQTLGQGPEFLTYFQNEAQLEKSRLLSDRFSAERPKGSFSTLEIQRTEQGDSAMYLCASSLGEAAYEQYFGPGTRLTVT.

J is TRBJ1-1 and V is TRBV19; TRBD1 is a possible D gene (6 bases). The CDR3 totals 12 residues. CDR1 and CDR2 from the germline V gene are LNHDA and SQIVND (reference sequence). The V gene lost 8 bases and the J gene lost 1 base, with 8 bases spanning the gap. The CDR3, as DNA: TGTGCCAGTGGACAGCCGAACACTGAAGCTTTCTTT. This translates into CASGQPNTEAFF.

CDR3 coding DNA: TGTGCCAGCAGCAATAACCGGTATAGCAATCAGCCCCAGCATTTT. Translation: CASSNNRYSNQPQHF. The rearrangement uses TRBV28 and TRBJ1-5; D uncertain. CDR1 and CDR2 from the germline V gene are MDHEN and SYDVKM. This CDR3 contains 15 residues. Trimming removed 6 bases at V and 0 bases at J, with 12 bases between.

The rearrangement uses TRBV24-1 and TRBJ2-1; 11 positions agree with TRBD1. Germline trimming cut 9 bases from V and 7 bases from J; bases unmatched to any gene: 7. CDR1 and CDR2 (germline): KGHDR, SFDVKD. CDR3 length: 14 amino acids. As DNA, the CDR3 is TGTGCCACCGGTCCACGGGACAGGGGGAATGAGCAGTTCTTC. It codes for CATGPRDRGNEQFF.

This clonotype appeared a few times. V gene TRBV13 combines with J gene TRBJ2-3; D ambiguous. V lost 5 bases to trimming and J lost 6 bases, with 12 bases between them. This CDR3 has 13 residues. The V gene's germline CDR1 is PRHDT and CDR2 FYEKMQ (reference sequence). CDR3 bases: TGTGCCAGCAGCCCCCCCTCGCCGGATACGCAGTATTTT. Its protein is CASSPPSPDTQYF.